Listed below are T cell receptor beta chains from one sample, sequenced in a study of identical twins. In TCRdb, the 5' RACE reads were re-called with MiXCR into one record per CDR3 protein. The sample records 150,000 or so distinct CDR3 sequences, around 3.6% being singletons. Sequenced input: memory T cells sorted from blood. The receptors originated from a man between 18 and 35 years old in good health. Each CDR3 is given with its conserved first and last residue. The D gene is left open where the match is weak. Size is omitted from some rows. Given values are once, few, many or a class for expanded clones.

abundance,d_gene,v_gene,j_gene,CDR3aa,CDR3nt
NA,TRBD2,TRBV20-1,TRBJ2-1,CSALPLAGVGNEQFF,TGCAGTGCTCTTCCCCTAGCGGGAGTGGGAAATGAGCAGTTCTTC
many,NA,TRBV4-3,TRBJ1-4,CASSQSWGGVEKLFF,TGCGCCAGCAGCCAGTCATGGGGAGGGGTTGAAAAACTGTTTTTT
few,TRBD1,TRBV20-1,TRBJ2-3,CSARDADRVASDTQYF,TGCAGTGCTAGAGATGCCGACAGGGTGGCATCAGATACGCAGTATTTT
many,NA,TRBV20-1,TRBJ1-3,CSAIGAGNTIYF,TGCAGTGCTATTGGGGCTGGAAACACCATATATTTT
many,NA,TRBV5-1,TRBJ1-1,CASKDGMNTEAFF,TGCGCCAGCAAAGACGGCATGAACACTGAAGCTTTCTTT
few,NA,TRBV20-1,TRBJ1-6,CSARGTVNSPLHF,TGCAGTGCTAGAGGGACAGTTAATTCACCCCTCCACTTT
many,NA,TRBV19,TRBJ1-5,CASREGQHSNQPQHF,TGTGCCAGTAGGGAAGGACAGCATAGCAATCAGCCCCAGCATTTT
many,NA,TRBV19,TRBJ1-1,CASSIVAGTNTEAFF,TGTGCCAGTAGTATAGTAGCAGGGACGAACACTGAAGCTTTCTTT
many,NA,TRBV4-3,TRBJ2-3,CASSQEFQGGSTDTQYF,TGCGCCAGCAGCCAAGAGTTTCAGGGTGGGTCCACAGATACGCAGTATTTT
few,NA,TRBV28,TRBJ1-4,CASSPRWEKLFF,TGTGCCAGCAGTCCCCGCTGGGAAAAACTGTTTTTT
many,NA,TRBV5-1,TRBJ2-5,CASGGTFQETQYF,TGCGCCAGCGGCGGGACTTTCCAAGAGACCCAGTACTTC
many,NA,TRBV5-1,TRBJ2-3,CASSHGEVTDTQYF,TGCGCCAGCAGCCATGGGGAGGTCACAGATACGCAGTATTTT
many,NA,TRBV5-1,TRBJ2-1,CASSLEGSRNEQFF,TGCGCCAGCAGCTTGGAGGGTAGCCGCAATGAGCAGTTCTTC
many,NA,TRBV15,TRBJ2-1,CATSSPYNEQFF,TGTGCCACCAGCAGCCCGTACAATGAGCAGTTCTTC
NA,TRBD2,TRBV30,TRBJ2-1,CAWSAGLSGNEQFF,TGTGCCTGGAGTGCGGGACTATCAGGTAATGAGCAGTTCTTC
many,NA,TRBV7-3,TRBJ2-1,CASSLLGQGDEQFF,TGTGCCAGCAGCTTACTTGGTCAAGGGGATGAGCAGTTCTTC
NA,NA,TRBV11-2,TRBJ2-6,CASSSTTGTYTNVLTF,TGTGCCAGCAGCTCAACAACAGGGACCTATACCAACGTCCTGACTTTC
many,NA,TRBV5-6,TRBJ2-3,CASSKGVFTDTQYF,TGTGCCAGCAGCAAAGGCGTTTTCACAGATACGCAGTATTTT
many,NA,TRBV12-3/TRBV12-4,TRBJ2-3,CASSPDVRIEADTQYF,TGTGCCAGCAGCCCCGATGTGAGGATAGAGGCAGATACGCAGTATTTT
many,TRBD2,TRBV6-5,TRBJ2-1,CASSSGLAGSNEQFF,TGTGCCAGCAGTTCCGGACTAGCGGGAAGCAATGAGCAGTTCTTC
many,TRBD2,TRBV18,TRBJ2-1,CASSPLAGDYNEQFF,TGTGCCAGCTCACCACTAGCGGGAGACTACAATGAGCAGTTCTTC
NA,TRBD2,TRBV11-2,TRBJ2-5,CASSLSLAGRAETQYF,TGTGCCAGCAGCTTGTCACTAGCGGGGAGGGCAGAGACCCAGTACTTC
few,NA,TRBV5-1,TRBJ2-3,CASRRDGDTDTQYF,TGCGCCAGCAGGCGGGACGGAGACACAGATACGCAGTATTTT
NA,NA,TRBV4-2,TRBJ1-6,CASSQDLQGFNSPLHF,TGTGCCAGCAGCCAAGATTTGCAGGGGTTTAATTCACCCCTCCACTTT
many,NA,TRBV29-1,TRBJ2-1,CSVGGLSWSVSSNEQFF,TGCAGCGTGGGGGGTCTATCCTGGAGCGTTTCAAGCAATGAGCAGTTCTTC
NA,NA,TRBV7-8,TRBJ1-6,CASSFDVTGSRSPLHF,TGTGCCAGCAGCTTCGACGTAACGGGTAGCCGCTCACCCCTCCACTTT
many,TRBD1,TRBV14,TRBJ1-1,CASSPWGQGWAEAFF,TGTGCCAGCAGCCCATGGGGACAGGGATGGGCTGAAGCTTTCTTT
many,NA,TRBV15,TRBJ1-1,CATSRQSGTEAFF,TGTGCCACCAGCAGACAAAGTGGCACTGAAGCTTTCTTT
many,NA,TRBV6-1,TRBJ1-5,CASSGPGVYIPQHF,TGTGCCAGCAGTGGCCCGGGGGTATACATACCCCAGCATTTT
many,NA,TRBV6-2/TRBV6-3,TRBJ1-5,CASSSWADAQPQHF,TGTGCCAGCAGTTCCTGGGCGGATGCTCAGCCCCAGCATTTT
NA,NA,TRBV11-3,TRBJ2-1,CASSLMKELEQFF,TGTGCCAGCAGCTTAATGAAAGAACTAGAGCAGTTCTTC
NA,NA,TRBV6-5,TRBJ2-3,CASSYGAGSPSTDTQYF,TGTGCCAGCAGTTACGGAGCGGGCTCGCCTAGCACAGATACGCAGTATTTT
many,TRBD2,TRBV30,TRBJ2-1,CAWSVGISGSEQFF,TGTGCCTGGAGTGTAGGTATTAGCGGGAGCGAGCAGTTCTTC
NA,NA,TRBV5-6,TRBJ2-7,CASSKATRESSEQYF,TGTGCCAGCAGCAAAGCGACCCGGGAGTCCTCCGAGCAGTACTTC
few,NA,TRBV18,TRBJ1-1,CASSPLTGQEAFF,TGTGCCAGCTCACCCCTTACAGGGCAAGAAGCTTTCTTT
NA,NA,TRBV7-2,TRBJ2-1,CASSLALGSTNEQFF,TGTGCCAGCAGCTTAGCGTTGGGTAGCACCAATGAGCAGTTCTTC
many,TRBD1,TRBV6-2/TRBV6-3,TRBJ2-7,CASSYRDRGEQYF,TGTGCCAGCAGTTACCGGGACAGGGGCGAGCAGTACTTC
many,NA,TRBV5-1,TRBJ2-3,CASRRVSSTDTQYF,TGCGCCAGCCGGAGGGTCTCTAGCACAGATACGCAGTATTTT
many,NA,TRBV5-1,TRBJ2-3,CASSLYQSDTQYF,TGCGCCAGCAGCTTGTACCAATCCGATACGCAGTATTTT
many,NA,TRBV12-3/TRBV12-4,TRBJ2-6,CASSLLSNVLTF,TGTGCCAGCAGCCTCCTCTCCAACGTCCTGACTTTC
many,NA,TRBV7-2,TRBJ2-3,CASSATTDTQYF,TGTGCCAGCAGCGCCACGACAGATACGCAGTATTTT
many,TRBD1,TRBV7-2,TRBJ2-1,CASSVDGTAGNEQFF,TGTGCCAGCAGCGTAGACGGGACAGCCGGGAATGAGCAGTTCTTC
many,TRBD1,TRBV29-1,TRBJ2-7,CSALTGSSSYEQYF,TGCAGCGCGTTGACAGGGTCGAGCTCCTACGAGCAGTACTTC
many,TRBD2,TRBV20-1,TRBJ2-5,CSAISLKTSGRETQYF,TGCAGTGCTATCTCCCTTAAGACTAGCGGACGGGAGACCCAGTACTTC
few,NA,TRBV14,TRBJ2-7,CASSWGPLQYYEQYF,TGTGCCAGCAGCTGGGGACCCCTACAGTACTACGAGCAGTACTTC
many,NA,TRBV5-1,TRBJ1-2,CATSARPGNEYGYTF,TGCGCCACCTCAGCCCGGCCCGGCAACGAATATGGCTACACCTTC